These 23 T cell receptor beta chains came from one sample sequenced in a study of T cells in Graves' hyperthyroidism and ophthalmopathy. Amplification of TCR beta CDR3 regions was performed using RNA transcripts as template. The primer set for the first-round RT-PCR of the TCR CDR3 was HTBI. TCRdb re-called the multiplex PCR reads with MiXCR, one entry per CDR3 protein. The sample records 450,000 to 600,000 distinct CDR3 sequences, 13% to 15% being singletons. Sequencing was carried out using blood. These receptors all stem from a woman between 40 and 55 years old with Graves' hyperthyroidism.

V is TRBV6-5 and J is TRBJ2-3, with D tentatively TRBD1 or TRBD2 (5 bases each). The CDR3 runs to 14 residues. CDR1 MNHEY and CDR2 SVGAGI come from the germline V gene. V shed 0 bases and J shed 4 bases, with 8 bases lying between them. The CDR3: CASSYSGPSDTQYF. In DNA, the CDR3 is TGTGCCAGCAGTTACTCGGGACCATCAGATACGCAGTATTTT.

The rearrangement joins TRBV4-1 to TRBJ2-7; possibly TRBD2 for D (5 bases). The CDR3 totals 15 residues. Germline V gene data show CDR1 as MGHRA and CDR2 as YSYEKL. The V end lost 1 base, the J end lost 5 bases, and 15 bases lay between the germline ends. The CDR3 here is CASSQVGRGDDEQYF. CDR3 DNA sequence: TGCGCCAGCAGCCAAGTCGGACGGGGTGACGACGAGCAGTACTTC.

This clonotype was seen more than once but under ten times. The V gene is TRBV2, the J gene TRBJ2-2; 10 bases line up with TRBD1. V was pared by 6 bases and J by 4 bases, with 5 bases of the junction left unmatched. Germline CDR1 and CDR2: SNHLY and FYNNEI. The CDR3 length is 15 residues. The CDR3 DNA reads TGTGCCAGCAGAGGACAGGGGGGAAGCACCGGGGAGCTGTTTTTT. This codes for CASRGQGGSTGELFF.

This sequence joins TRBV12-3 or TRBV12-4 and TRBJ2-7, with 9 bases fitting TRBD1. The J segment lost 6 bases and the V segment lost 6 bases, leaving 6 bases of the junction unmatched. The CDR3 extends over 13 amino acids. The CDR3 region has the DNA TGTGCCAGCAGAATGGGACAGGGTGGCGAGCAGTACTTC. Residues: CASRMGQGGEQYF.

At least ten counts were recorded for this clonotype. The rearrangement joins TRBV12-3 or TRBV12-4 to TRBJ1-2, with D hard to call. V was cut by 5 bases and J by 3 bases, with 13 bases left in between. The CDR3 totals 14 residues. The CDR3 DNA reads TGTGCCAGCAGTCCCAGAGGGAAGGACTATGGCTACACCTTC. Residues: CASSPRGKDYGYTF.

Ten or more counts support this clonotype. This chain joins TRBV6-1 and TRBJ1-5; D possibly corresponds to TRBD1 (5 bases). Per germline, CDR1 MNHNS and CDR2 SASEGT. This CDR3 has 16 residues. Trimming removed 0 bases at V and 1 base at J, with 10 bases between. The CDR3 DNA reads TGTGCCAGCAGTGAAGCAGGGGCGGGAAGCAATCAGCCCCAGCATTTT. It encodes CASSEAGAGSNQPQHF.

This chain links TRBV5-5 with TRBJ2-1; D unresolved. The CDR3 has 15 amino acids. Looked up from germline, CDR1 is SGHKS and CDR2 is YYEKEE (reference sequence). V was cut by 4 bases and J by 0 bases, with 11 bases left in between. CDR3 loop: CASSDQRISYNEQFF. CDR3 bases: TGTGCCAGCAGCGATCAGCGTATCTCCTACAATGAGCAGTTCTTC.

This chain joins TRBV4-1 and TRBJ2-5; 11 nucleotides match TRBD2. This CDR3 spans 16 amino acids. Germline CDR1 reads MGHRA; CDR2 reads YSYEKL. V gave up 0 bases and J gave up 5 bases; unmatched junction bases: 5. In DNA, the CDR3 is TGCGCCAGCAGCCAAGAACTAGCGGGAGACACCGAGACCCAGTACTTC. It encodes CASSQELAGDTETQYF.

This clonotype was detected a few times. J is TRBJ2-4 and V is TRBV5-1; 10 bases line up with TRBD2. Germline V gene lookup returns CDR1 SGHRS and CDR2 YFSETQ. V lost 4 bases and J lost 7; bases outside the gene matches: 5. The CDR3 totals 14 residues. The CDR3 region is CASSPSGSLNIQYF. CDR3 sequence (DNA): TGCGCCAGCAGCCCTAGCGGGAGTTTGAACATTCAGTACTTC.

This clonotype has ten or more counts. This sequence joins TRBV27 and TRBJ2-7; D could derive from TRBD1 or TRBD2 (5 bases each). The V end lost 4 bases, the J end lost 3 bases, and 13 bases lay between the germline ends. Looked up from germline, CDR1 is MNHEY and CDR2 is SMNVEV (reference sequence). The CDR3 sequence is 14 residues long. This CDR3 is CASSSLRGLYEQYF. In DNA, the CDR3 is TGTGCCAGCAGTTCCCTCCGGGGCCTCTACGAGCAGTACTTC.

The gene calls are TRBV11-2 and TRBJ2-5; D may be TRBD1 or TRBD2 (5 bases each). The CDR3 is 16 residues long. V lost 3 bases, J lost 4 bases, and 18 bases lay in between. The germline V gene encodes CDR1 SGHAT and CDR2 FQNNGV. The chain's CDR3 is CASSFFPGTSRETQYF. The CDR3 bases are TGTGCCAGCAGCTTTTTTCCCGGGACGAGTCGAGAGACCCAGTACTTC.

This rearrangement joins TRBV20-1 to TRBJ2-1; TRBD2 matches at 13 bases. Germline CDR1 reads DFQATT; CDR2 reads SNEGSKA (reference sequence). The CDR3 sequence is 15 residues long. J gave up 7 bases and V 6 bases, and 9 bases lay outside the gene matches. CDR3 residues: CSAPRTSGSINEQFF. The CDR3 DNA sequence: TGCAGTGCCCCCAGGACTAGCGGGAGTATAAATGAGCAGTTCTTC.

This clonotype showed up many times. The chain is built from TRBV30 and TRBJ1-5; 7 bases match TRBD1. The CDR3 is made up of 13 amino acids. V shed 0 bases and J 4 bases; nucleotides not matched to a gene: 0. Germline V CDR1 and CDR2: GTSNPN, SVGIG (reference sequence). CDR3 amino acids: CAWSVTGNQPQHF. CDR3 bases: TGTGCCTGGAGTGTGACAGGGAATCAGCCCCAGCATTTT. Together with reference TRBV30 and TRBJ1-5, the CDR3 gives the full variable domain: SQTIHQWPATLVQPVGSPLSLECTVEGTSNPNLYWYRQAAGRGLQLLFYSVGIGQISSEVPQNLSASRPQDRQFILSSKKLLLSDSGFYLCAWSVTGNQPQHFGDGTRLSIL.

In its sample, this clonotype was seen many times. The gene calls are TRBV7-8 and TRBJ2-1; D may be TRBD1 or TRBD2 (5 bases each). Germline V gene data show CDR1 as SGHVS and CDR2 as FQNEAQ. This CDR3 spans 16 amino acids. V was shortened by 7 bases and J by 0 bases, with 16 bases between the two germline ends. The CDR3: CASTRGVAASYNEQFF. The CDR3 bases are TGTGCCAGCACCAGAGGGGTTGCAGCCTCCTACAATGAGCAGTTCTTC.

This clonotype came up many times. The chain uses TRBV18 and TRBJ2-5; 7 nucleotides agree with TRBD2. CDR1 KGHSH and CDR2 LQKENI come from the germline V gene. J gave up 2 bases and V 3 bases, and 6 bases lay outside the gene matches. CDR3 length equals 15 residues. This chain's CDR3 is CASSPIAGQQETQYF. The CDR3 bases are TGTGCCAGCTCACCTATAGCGGGCCAGCAAGAGACCCAGTACTTC.

The rearrangement uses TRBV18 and TRBJ2-5, with D possibly being TRBD2 (5 bases). Per the germline V gene, CDR1 is KGHSH and CDR2 is LQKENI. V lost 4 bases and J lost 2, with 11 bases in between. The CDR3 totals 14 residues. CDR3 sequence reads: CASSRAGGQETQYF. Written as DNA, the CDR3 is TGTGCCAGCTCACGGGCTGGCGGGCAAGAGACCCAGTACTTC.

This clonotype was seen many times. This chain links TRBV20-1 with TRBJ1-2; 7 bases fit TRBD1. There are 15 residues in the CDR3. The germline V gene has CDR1 DFQATT and CDR2 SNEGSKA (reference sequence). V dropped 0 bases and J dropped 5; count of bases not matched to a gene: 9. The CDR3 sequence: CSARDNARGDYGYTF. The CDR3 DNA is TGCAGTGCTAGAGATAACGCCAGGGGGGATTATGGCTACACCTTC.

There are many counts of this clonotype. The chain has TRBV30 and TRBJ2-4; 9 bases fit TRBD1. This CDR3 region has 15 residues. J lost 6 bases, V lost 0 bases, and 6 bases had no gene match. Germline V gene lookup returns CDR1 GTSNPN and CDR2 SVGIG (reference sequence). The CDR3 region is CAWSVTGTGINIQYF. In DNA, the CDR3 is TGTGCCTGGAGTGTAACAGGGACAGGGATAAACATTCAGTACTTC.

This clonotype was detected many times. V usage is TRBV18 and J usage is TRBJ2-2, with D possibly being TRBD1 or TRBD2 (6 bases each). This CDR3 spans 16 amino acids. The V gene lost 6 bases and the J gene lost 3 bases, with 17 bases spanning the gap. Germline V gene data show CDR1 as KGHSH and CDR2 as LQKENI. For the CDR3, the DNA is TGTGCCAGCTCGCACACCACAGGGAGGTACACCGGGGAGCTGTTTTTT. As protein: CASSHTTGRYTGELFF. Using reference TRBV18 and TRBJ2-2 for the parts outside the CDR3, the full variable domain is NAGVMQNPRHLVRRRGQEARLRCSPMKGHSHVYWYRQLPEEGLKFMVYLQKENIIDESGMPKERFSAEFPKEGPSILRIQQVVRGDSAAYFCASSHTTGRYTGELFFGEGSRLTVL.

The table lists this clonotype with many counts. The chain employs TRBV2 and TRBJ2-5; 10 bases line up with TRBD1. Germline V gives CDR1 SNHLY, CDR2 FYNNEI. This CDR3 has 15 amino acids. The V segment lost 3 bases and the J segment 5 bases; nucleotides outside the gene matches: 6. This CDR3 reads CASSDPRDRGETQYF. The CDR3 nucleotides are TGTGCCAGCAGTGACCCCCGGGACAGGGGTGAGACCCAGTACTTC.

In this sample, this clonotype turned up many times. The chain employs TRBV28 and TRBJ1-1, with 7 bases matching TRBD1. Germline CDR1 MDHEN, CDR2 SYDVKM. Losses at the gene ends were 2 bases for V and 4 bases for J; bases not matched to a gene: 13. The CDR3 consists of 17 residues. The CDR3 loop reads CASSLGYGARGSTEAFF. The DNA of the CDR3 is TGTGCCAGCAGTTTAGGTTACGGGGCCAGGGGGAGCACTGAAGCTTTCTTT.

As concerns this clonotype: At one boundary the junction diverges from the germline segment, which might be a read error. The gene calls are TRBV11-2 and TRBJ2-1, with 11 bases lining up with TRBD2. This CDR3 is built from 15 residues. Germline V CDR1 and CDR2: SGHAT, FQNNGV. CDR3 residues: CASSLSGRVNNGQFF. The CDR3 region has the DNA TGTGCCAGCAGCCTTAGCGGGAGGGTGAACAATGGGCAGTTCTTC.

The sample holds many counts of this clonotype. V is TRBV28 and J is TRBJ2-1, with a weak D call TRBD2 (6 bases). The CDR3 consists of 14 residues. The V and J ends lost 5 bases and 10 bases respectively, with 18 bases between them. Germline V gene data show CDR1 as MDHEN and CDR2 as SYDVKM. The CDR3 coding sequence is TGTGCCAGCAGTATTATTACTAGCTCGCCGGAGCAGTTCTTC. This codes for CASSIITSSPEQFF.